This T cell receptor (beta chain) was captured in a study of T-cell reconstitution after alpha-beta-depleted transplantation in children. This clonotype was counted only a few times. Unique molecular identifiers were incorporated during preparation of the TCRbeta library. Via MiXCR, TCRdb re-called the PCR reads, giving one row per CDR3 protein. Here the sample spans some 280,000 distinct CDR3 sequences, nearly 10% being singletons. The receptor comes from a human donor who donated a stem cell graft to a child with SCID. Here the sequenced sample was PBMCs from the stem cell graft donor, taken from the stem cell graft.

CDR3 sequence: CASSYTVSNQPQHF. The CDR3 region has the DNA TGTGCCAGCAGTTACACCGTTTCCAACCAGCCCCAGCATTTT. The chain uses TRBV6-2 or TRBV6-3 and TRBJ1-5; D is uncertain. CDR3 length equals 14 residues. Germline V gene sequence: CDR1 MNHEY, CDR2 SVGEGT. The V and J ends lost 2 bases and 7 bases respectively, with 12 bases between them.